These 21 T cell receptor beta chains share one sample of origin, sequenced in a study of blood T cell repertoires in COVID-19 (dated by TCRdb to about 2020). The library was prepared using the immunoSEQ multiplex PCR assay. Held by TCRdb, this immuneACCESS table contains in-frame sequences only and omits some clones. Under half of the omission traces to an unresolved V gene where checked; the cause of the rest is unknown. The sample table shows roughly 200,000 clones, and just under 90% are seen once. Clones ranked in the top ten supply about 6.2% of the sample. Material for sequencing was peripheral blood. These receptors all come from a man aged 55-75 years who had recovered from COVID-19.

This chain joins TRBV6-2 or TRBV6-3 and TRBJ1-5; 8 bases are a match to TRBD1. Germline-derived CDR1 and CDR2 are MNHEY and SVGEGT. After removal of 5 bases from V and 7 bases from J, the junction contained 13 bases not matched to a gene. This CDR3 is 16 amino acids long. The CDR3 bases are TGTGCCAGCAGTGCCTTCGGGACAGGAGTAAGGCAGCCCCAGCATTTT. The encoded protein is CASSAFGTGVRQPQHF.

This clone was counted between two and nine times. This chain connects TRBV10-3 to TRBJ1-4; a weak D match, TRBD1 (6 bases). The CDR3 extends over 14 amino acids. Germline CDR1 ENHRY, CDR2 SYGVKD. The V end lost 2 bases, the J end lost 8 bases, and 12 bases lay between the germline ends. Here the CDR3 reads CAISEGDQGEKLFF. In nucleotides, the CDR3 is TGTGCCATCAGTGAGGGAGATCAGGGGGAAAAACTGTTTTTT.

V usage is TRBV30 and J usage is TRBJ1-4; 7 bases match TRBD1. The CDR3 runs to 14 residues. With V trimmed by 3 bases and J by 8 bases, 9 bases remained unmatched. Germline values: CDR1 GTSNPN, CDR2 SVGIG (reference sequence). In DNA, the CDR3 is TGTGCCTGGAGCCGGGACAGTCTAACCGAAAAACTGTTTTTT. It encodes CAWSRDSLTEKLFF. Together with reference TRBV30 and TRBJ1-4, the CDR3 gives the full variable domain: SQTIHQWPATLVQPVGSPLSLECTVEGTSNPNLYWYRQAAGRGLQLLFYSVGIGQISSEVPQNLSASRPQDRQFILSSKKLLLSDSGFYLCAWSRDSLTEKLFFGSGTQLSVL.

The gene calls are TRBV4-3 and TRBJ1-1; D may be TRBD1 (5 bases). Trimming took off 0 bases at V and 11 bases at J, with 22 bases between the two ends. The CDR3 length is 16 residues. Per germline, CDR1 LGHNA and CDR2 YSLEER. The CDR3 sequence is CASSQEWGVVTYEAFF. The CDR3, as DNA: TGCGCCAGCAGCCAAGAGTGGGGCGTCGTTACCTATGAGGCTTTCTTT.

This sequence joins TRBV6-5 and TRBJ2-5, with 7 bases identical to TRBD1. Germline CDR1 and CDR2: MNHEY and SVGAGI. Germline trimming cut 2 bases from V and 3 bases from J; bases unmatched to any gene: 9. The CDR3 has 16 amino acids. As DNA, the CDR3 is TGTGCCAGCAGTTACGTCAGGTTTGGGACAGAAGAGACCCAGTACTTC. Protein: CASSYVRFGTEETQYF.

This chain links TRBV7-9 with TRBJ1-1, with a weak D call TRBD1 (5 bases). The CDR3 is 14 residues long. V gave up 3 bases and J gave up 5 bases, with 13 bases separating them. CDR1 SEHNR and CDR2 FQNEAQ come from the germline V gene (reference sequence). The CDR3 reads CASSFSGVGTEAFF. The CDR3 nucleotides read TGTGCCAGCAGCTTTTCGGGGGTTGGAACTGAAGCTTTCTTT. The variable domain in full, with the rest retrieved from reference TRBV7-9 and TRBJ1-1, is DTGVSQNPRHKITKRGQNVTFRCDPISEHNRLYWYRQTLGQGPEFLTYFQNEAQLEKSRLLSDRFSAERPKGSFSTLEIQRTEQGDSAMYLCASSFSGVGTEAFFGQGTRLTVV.

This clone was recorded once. In DNA, the CDR3 is TGCGCCAGCAGAGGACAGGGTGGGATAGGAGAGCAGTACTTC. Its translation is CASRGQGGIGEQYF. This chain links TRBV5-1 with TRBJ2-7; 8 bases map to TRBD1. This CDR3 has 14 residues. The germline CDR1 and CDR2 sequences are SGHRS and YFSETQ. Trimming cost V 5 bases and J 7 bases; bases outside gene matches: 11. The variable domain in full, completed from reference TRBV5-1 and TRBJ2-7, reads KAGVTQTPRYLIKTRGQQVTLSCSPISGHRSVSWYQQTPGQGLQFLFEYFSETQRNKGNFPGRFSGRQFSNSRSEMNVSTLELGDSALYLCASRGQGGIGEQYFGPGTRLTVT.

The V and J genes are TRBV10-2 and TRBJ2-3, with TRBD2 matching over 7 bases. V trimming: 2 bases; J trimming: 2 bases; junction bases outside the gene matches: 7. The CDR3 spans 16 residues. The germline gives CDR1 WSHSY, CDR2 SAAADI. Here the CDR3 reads CASSEGAGDPTDTQYF. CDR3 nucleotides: TGCGCCAGCAGTGAGGGGGCGGGGGACCCCACAGATACGCAGTATTTT.

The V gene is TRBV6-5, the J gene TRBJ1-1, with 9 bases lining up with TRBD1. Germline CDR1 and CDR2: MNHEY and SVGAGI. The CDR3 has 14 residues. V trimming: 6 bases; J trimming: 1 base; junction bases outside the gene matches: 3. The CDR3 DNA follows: TGTGCCAGCAGGGGGGGACAGGGGAACACTGAAGCTTTCTTT. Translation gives CASRGGQGNTEAFF.

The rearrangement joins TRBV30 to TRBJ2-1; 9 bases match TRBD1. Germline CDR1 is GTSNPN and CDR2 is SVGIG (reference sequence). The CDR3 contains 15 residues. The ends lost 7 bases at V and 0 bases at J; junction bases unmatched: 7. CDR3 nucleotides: TGTGCCTCTACAGGGGGCGCCGGCTCCTACAATGAGCAGTTCTTC. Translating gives CASTGGAGSYNEQFF.

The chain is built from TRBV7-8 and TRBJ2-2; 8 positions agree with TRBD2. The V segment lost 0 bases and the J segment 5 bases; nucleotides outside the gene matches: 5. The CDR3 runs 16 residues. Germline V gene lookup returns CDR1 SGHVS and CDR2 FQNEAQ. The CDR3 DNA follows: TGTGCCAGCAGCTTAGCGAGCGGGGGCGGTACCGGGGAGCTGTTTTTT. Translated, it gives CASSLASGGGTGELFF. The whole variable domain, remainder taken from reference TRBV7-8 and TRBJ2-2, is GAGVSQSPRYKVAKRGQDVALRCDPISGHVSLFWYQQALGQGPEFLTYFQNEAQLDKSGLPSDRFFAERPEGSVSTLKIQRTQQEDSAVYLCASSLASGGGTGELFFGEGSRLTVL.

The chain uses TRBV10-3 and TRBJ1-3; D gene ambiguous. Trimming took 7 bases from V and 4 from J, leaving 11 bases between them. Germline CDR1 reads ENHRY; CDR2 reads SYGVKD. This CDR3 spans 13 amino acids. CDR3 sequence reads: CAIMAGGGNTIYF. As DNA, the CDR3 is TGTGCCATCATGGCAGGAGGCGGAAACACCATATATTTT.

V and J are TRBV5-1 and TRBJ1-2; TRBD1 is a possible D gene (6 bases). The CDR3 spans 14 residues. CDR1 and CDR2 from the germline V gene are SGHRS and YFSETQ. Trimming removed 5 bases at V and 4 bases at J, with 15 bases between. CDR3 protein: CASSRDTGIYGYTF. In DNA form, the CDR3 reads TGCGCCAGCAGTAGGGACACCGGTATCTATGGCTACACCTTC.

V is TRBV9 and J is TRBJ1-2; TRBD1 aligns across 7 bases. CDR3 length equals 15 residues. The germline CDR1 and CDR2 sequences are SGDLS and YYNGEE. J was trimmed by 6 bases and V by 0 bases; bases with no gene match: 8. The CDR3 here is CASSVEGAVLDGYTF. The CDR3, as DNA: TGTGCCAGCAGCGTAGAGGGGGCAGTTCTTGATGGCTACACCTTC.

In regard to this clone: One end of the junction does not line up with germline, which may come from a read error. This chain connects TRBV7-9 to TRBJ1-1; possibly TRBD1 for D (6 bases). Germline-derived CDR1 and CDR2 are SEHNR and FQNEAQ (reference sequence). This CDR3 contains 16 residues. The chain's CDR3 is CASTLGGGMRNTEAFF. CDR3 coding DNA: TGTGCCAGCACCTTAGGGGGGGGTATGAGGAACACTGAAGCTTTCTTT.

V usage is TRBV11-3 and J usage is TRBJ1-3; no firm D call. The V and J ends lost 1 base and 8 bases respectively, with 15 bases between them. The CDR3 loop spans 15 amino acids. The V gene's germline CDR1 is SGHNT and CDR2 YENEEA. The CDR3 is CASSLARDTHHTIYF. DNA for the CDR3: TGTGCCAGCAGCTTAGCGCGAGACACCCATCACACCATATATTTT.

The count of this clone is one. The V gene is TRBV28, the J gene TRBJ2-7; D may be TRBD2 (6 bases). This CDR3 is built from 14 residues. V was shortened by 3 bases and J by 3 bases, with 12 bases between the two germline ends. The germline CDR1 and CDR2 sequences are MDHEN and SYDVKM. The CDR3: CASSFFGGGYEQYF. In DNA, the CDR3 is TGTGCCAGCAGTTTTTTCGGGGGAGGCTACGAGCAGTACTTC.

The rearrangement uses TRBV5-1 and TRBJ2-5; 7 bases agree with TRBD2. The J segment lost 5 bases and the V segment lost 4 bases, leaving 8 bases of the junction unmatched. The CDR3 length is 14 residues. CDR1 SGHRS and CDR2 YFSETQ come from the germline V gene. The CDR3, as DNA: TGCGCCAGCAGCCTGGAAGCGGGAATGGAGACCCAGTACTTC. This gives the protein CASSLEAGMETQYF.

DNA of the CDR3: TGTGCCAGTAGTATTGACAGGGTCTACGAGCAGTACTTC. This codes for CASSIDRVYEQYF. V is TRBV19 and J is TRBJ2-7, with TRBD1 matching over 7 bases. V lost 3 bases, J lost 3 bases, and 2 bases stayed unmatched. The germline V gene encodes CDR1 LNHDA and CDR2 SQIVND (reference sequence). The CDR3 extends over 13 amino acids.

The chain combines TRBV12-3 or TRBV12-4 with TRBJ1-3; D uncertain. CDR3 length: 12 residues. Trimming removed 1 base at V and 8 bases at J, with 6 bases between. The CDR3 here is CASSLVTDTIYF. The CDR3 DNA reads TGTGCCAGCAGTTTAGTTACGGACACCATATATTTT.

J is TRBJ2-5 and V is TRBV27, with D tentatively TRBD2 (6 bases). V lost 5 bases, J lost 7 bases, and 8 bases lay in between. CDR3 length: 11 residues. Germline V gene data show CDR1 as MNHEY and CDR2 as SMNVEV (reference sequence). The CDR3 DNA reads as TGTGCCAGCAGTATCGGGGGGACCCAGTACTTC. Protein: CASSIGGTQYF.